The subject of this entry is one T cell receptor beta chain. Its antigen has not been determined. No quality values exist for individual bases; no much larger clone is one base distant. The data derive from a study of T cell responses to AZD1222 COVID-19 vaccine (dated by TCRdb to the early 2020s). Regarding the study in general: AZD1222 recipients whose second dose came at about 4 weeks and those whose second dose came at about 12 weeks were combined into one group, since spike-specific TCR depth and breadth did not differ between the two schedules. A total of about 250 trial participants underwent TCR sequencing, of whom roughly 210 had received two doses of AZD1222 and some 25 had received two doses of the MenACWY control vaccine. Trial participants were enrolled by age into 18-55, 56-69 and 70-plus year subgroups, with about 150, 27 and 61 TCR-sequenced participants respectively.

Overall study outcomes, separate from this receptor: Epitopes outside the regions mutated in the B.1.351 and B.1.1.7 variants were reportedly recognized by nearly half of the unique spike-specific TCRs. A significant rise in spike-specific TCR breadth and depth was observed after two AZD1222 doses relative to day 0 and relative to MenACWY recipients. No day 14 peak-response samples were available, so repertoires were characterized only after the peak T cell response. The whole spike protein was spanned by vaccine-associated CD4 TCRs, and dominant responses were seen in regions 160-218 and 743-854. The 56-69-year group was small, and its depth increase did not reach significance, likely because of low power. Most participants were white British and females outnumbered males, and the authors suggested that clonal diversity may have been underestimated. Conclusions about previously exposed vaccinees are limited, since just five or six AZD1222 recipients were seropositive for SARS-CoV-2 at baseline.

The sample's time point label, decoded: baseline before first vaccination. The vaccinee samples were drawn from two UK trials, COV001 and COV002, one of which was a single-blind randomized controlled phase 2/3 trial testing AZD1222 (ChAdOx1 nCoV-19) in healthy adults. For TCRbeta chain sequencing, PBMC samples were collected from trial participants at day 0 and at day 28 after the second dose. The CDR3 regions of human TCRbeta chains were analyzed by immunosequencing. In the source study's methods: Repertoire TCRs were matched against a reference library of SARS-CoV-2-specific TCRs generated with the MIRA antigen-specificity platform. Breadth was defined as the fraction of unique TCRs that were SARS-CoV-2-associated, and depth was defined as the fraction of total T cells that were SARS-CoV-2-associated. Using the MIRA data, each spike-specific TCR was assigned both to the spike region to which the TCR was reactive and to a CD4 or CD8 class. Log10-transformed breadth and depth values were compared by one-way ANOVA with Sidak's multiple comparisons tests. In its TCRdb copy, this immuneACCESS table keeps in-frame sequences only and misses some clones. Where compared with another copy, unresolved V genes explain less than half of these, and the others have no known cause. D and trimming come from the DNA, and the V and J calls and clone size come from that table. The table for this sample lists 120,000 or so clones; 80% to 90% of them were counted only once. More than 9% of the sample is held by the ten biggest clonotypes.

The sample was peripheral blood, taken on day 0 of AZD1222 vaccination. This TCR was sampled from an adult in good health.

The nucleotides read TGTGCCAGCAGCAAAAGGGGGGATTCCCCCGGGGAGCTGTTTTTT. It encodes CASSKRGDSPGELFF. This chain is built from TRBV7-2 and TRBJ2-2; the D region may be TRBD1 or TRBD2, each matching 6 bases equally. Spanning cysteine to phenylalanine, the CDR3 consists of 15 amino acids. The only DNA kept is the CDR3, 45 bases in frame from the first base. V drops 5 bases and J drops 6 bases, leaving 16 bases in between. CDR1 SGHTA and CDR2 FQGNSA were looked up in the germline V gene.